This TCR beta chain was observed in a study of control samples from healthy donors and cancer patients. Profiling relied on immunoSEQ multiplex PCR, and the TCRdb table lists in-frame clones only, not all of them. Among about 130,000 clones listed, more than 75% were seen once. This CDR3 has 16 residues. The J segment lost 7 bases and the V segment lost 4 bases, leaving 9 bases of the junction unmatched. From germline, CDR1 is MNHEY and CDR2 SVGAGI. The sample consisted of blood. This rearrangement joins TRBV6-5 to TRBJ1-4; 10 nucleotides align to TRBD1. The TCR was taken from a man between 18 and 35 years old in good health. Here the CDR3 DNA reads TGTGCCAGCAGTTCTCATATCGGGACAGGGGTTGAAAAACTGTTTTTT. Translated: CASSSHIGTGVEKLFF.